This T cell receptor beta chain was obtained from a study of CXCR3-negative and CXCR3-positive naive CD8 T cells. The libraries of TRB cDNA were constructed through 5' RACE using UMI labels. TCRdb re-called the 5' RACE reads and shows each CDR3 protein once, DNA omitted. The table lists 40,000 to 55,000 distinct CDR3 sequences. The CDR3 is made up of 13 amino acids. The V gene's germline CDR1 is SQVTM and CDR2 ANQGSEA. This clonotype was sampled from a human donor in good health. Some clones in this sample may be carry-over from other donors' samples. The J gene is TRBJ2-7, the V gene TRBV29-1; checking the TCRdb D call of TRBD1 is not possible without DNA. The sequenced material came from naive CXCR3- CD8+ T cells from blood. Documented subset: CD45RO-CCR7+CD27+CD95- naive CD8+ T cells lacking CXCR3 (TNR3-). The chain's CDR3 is CSARTGSSYEQYF.